This T cell receptor (beta chain) was observed in a study of T cell repertoires in cytomegalovirus infection. Study summary: Alongside well-studied HLA-B-restricted CMV epitopes, recently identified HLA-C-restricted CMV epitopes were also used. Evidence of both CMV infection and a matching HLA type came from public TCR beta signatures.

TCRdb reprocessed the reads with MiXCR, giving one entry per CDR3 protein. The table records hundreds of thousands of distinct CDR3 sequences, roughly 46% of them present only once. The study, taken as a whole, reports: The cumulative frequency of public TCR beta families distinguished individuals who carried CMV together with the relevant HLA.

The CDR3 consists of 15 residues. Trimming left V 4 bases short and J 3 bases short, with 14 bases between. Germline CDR1 is MNHEY and CDR2 is SVGEGT. On this clonotype itself: Its antigen is unidentified.

The chain carries TRBV6-2 or TRBV6-3 and TRBJ2-3, with D perhaps TRBD2 (6 bases). The specimen comprised cultured PBMCs, sampled from culture after CMV antigen stimulation. This clonotype was obtained from a human donor in good health (CMV status not recorded). Some clones in this sample may be carry-over from other donors' samples. The CDR3 nucleotides are TGTGCCAGCAGTTCCAGGAGGGACTCAACAGATACGCAGTATTTT. Translation gives CASSSRRDSTDTQYF.